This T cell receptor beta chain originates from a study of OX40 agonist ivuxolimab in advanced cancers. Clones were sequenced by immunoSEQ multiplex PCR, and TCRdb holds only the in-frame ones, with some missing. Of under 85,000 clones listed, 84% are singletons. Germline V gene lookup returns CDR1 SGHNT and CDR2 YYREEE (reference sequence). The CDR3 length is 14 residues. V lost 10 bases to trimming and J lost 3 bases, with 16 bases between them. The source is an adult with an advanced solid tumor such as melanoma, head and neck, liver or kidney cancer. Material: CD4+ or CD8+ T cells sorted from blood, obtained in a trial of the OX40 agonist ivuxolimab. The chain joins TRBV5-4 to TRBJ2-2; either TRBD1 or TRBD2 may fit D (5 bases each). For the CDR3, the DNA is TGTGCCGGGTCTGGGACGATCCACACCGGGGAGCTGTTTTTT. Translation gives CAGSGTIHTGELFF.